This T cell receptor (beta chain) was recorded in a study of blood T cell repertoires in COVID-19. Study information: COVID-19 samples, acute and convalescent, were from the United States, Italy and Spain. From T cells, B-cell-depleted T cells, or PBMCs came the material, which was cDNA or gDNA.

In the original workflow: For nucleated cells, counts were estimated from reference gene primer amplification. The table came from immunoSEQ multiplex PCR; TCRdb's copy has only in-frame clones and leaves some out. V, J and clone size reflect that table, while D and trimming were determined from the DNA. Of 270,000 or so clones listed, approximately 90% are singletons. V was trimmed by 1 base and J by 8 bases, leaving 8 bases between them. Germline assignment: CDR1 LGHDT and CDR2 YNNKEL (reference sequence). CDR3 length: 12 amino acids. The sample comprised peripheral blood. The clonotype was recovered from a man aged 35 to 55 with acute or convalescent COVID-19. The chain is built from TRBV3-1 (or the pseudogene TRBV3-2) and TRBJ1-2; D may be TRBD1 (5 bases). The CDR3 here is CASSQGTRGYTF. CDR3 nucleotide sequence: TGTGCCAGCAGCCAAGGGACACGCGGCTACACCTTC.